The entry that follows covers one T cell receptor beta chain sequence. No antigen is known for it. No base qualities exist here, and no much larger clone lies one base off it. TCRbeta rearrangements were sequenced from genomic DNA using the immunoSEQ assay at survey resolution. For the original study's pipeline: In the TCR sequencing data, the lowest productive clonotype frequency that could be detected was 2.59 x 10-5. Only productive TCRbeta rearrangements, defined as complete and in-frame sequences, were included in the analyses. Simpson clonality, calculated in the immunoSEQ Analyzer version 3.0, was used as the measure of sample clonality. Based on frequency, clones were grouped as very rare, small, medium, large (1-20%) or hyperexpanded (>20%). OLGA 1.2.3 estimated generation probabilities, VDJtools produced V-gene circos plots, VDJdb was queried for specificities, and GLIPH identified CDR3 motifs. In TCRdb, the immuneACCESS table is reduced to in-frame sequences with V and J assigned. These tables do not hold every clone; where another copy was compared, an unresolved V gene accounts for under half, and the others remain unexplained. V and J calls and clone size are as listed in that table; D and trimming were resolved from the DNA. In this sample the table shows under 35,000 clones, approximately 74% of which occur a single time. The leading ten clones occupy approximately 0.29% of the sample.

The data belong to a study of STAT5B mutations in CD4+ large granular lymphocyte leukemia (dated by TCRdb to between 2020 and 2023). The study in broad terms: Among the healthy controls, the CDR3 'QG' motif was associated with a particular HLA allele. The study compared the TCRbeta repertoires of patients with CD4+ T-cell large granular lymphocyte leukemia against those of healthy blood donors. The purity of purified fractions was confirmed by flow cytometry on FACSCanto II or FACSVerse to exceed 95% among lymphocytes. What the work shows at the level of the full study, not this receptor alone: Compared with healthy CD4+ repertoires, CD4-sorted patient repertoires appeared more clonal, and this difference remained even after the putative leukemic clones were removed. Main leukemic clonotypes were private to each patient, although about 25% appeared at low frequency in other patients' non-leukemic repertoires. The data were not HLA-matched, and the relatively small sample size could explain the higher clonality seen in CD4+ compared with CD8+ T-LGLL. Enrichment of TRBV06-family usage was observed among the top patient clones (8/27) relative to healthy controls (2/35).

The healthy control group was made up of roughly 39 blood donors, and the Finnish Red Cross blood service supplied their buffy coats. All TCR-sequenced material derived from peripheral blood: patient blood samples and healthy donor buffy coats. Peripheral blood mononuclear cells were isolated by Ficoll-Hypaque gradient centrifugation. CD4+ cells were purified magnetically from the buffy coats of healthy controls. The Gentra Puregene Cell and Tissue kit was used for genomic DNA extraction, and quantification was performed on a Qubit 2.0 fluorometer. V sheds 1 base and J sheds 6 bases, leaving 12 bases between their ends. Measured from the cysteine to the phenylalanine, the CDR3 is 14 residues long. The entry retains the CDR3 DNA only, 42 bases that are in frame from base 1. In the germline V gene, CDR1 corresponds to SGHTA and CDR2 to FQGNSA.

Sequenced material: CD4+ T cells from blood buffy coats. The receptor chain draws on TRBV7-2 and TRBJ1-1, with TRBD1 tentatively as D gene (6 bases match). The source of this sequence is a human donor in good health. The CDR3 protein is CASSLVRGASEAFF. The nucleotides read TGTGCCAGCAGCTTAGTTCGGGGGGCGTCTGAAGCTTTCTTT.